These T cell receptor beta chains were read from a single sample in a study of blood T cell repertoires in COVID-19. The table came from immunoSEQ multiplex PCR; TCRdb's copy has only in-frame clones and leaves some out. The table shows under 200,000 clones, with 89% occurring only once. The material sequenced was PBMCs or T cells enriched from blood (not recorded which). Every receptor here comes from a young woman who had recovered from COVID-19. CDR3s include the opening cysteine and the closing phenylalanine or tryptophan. The order of the fields is CDR3 length, J gene, clone size, V gene, D gene, CDR3 protein, CDR3 DNA. D genes are given only for firm matches. A row's size may be missing; if present it is once, few, many or a size class.

14 | TRBJ2-7 | . | TRBV28 | TRBD1 | CASSLVDRGYEQYF | TGTGCCAGCAGTTTGGTGGACAGGGGCTACGAGCAGTACTTC
15 | TRBJ2-7 | . | TRBV15 | . | CATSSNRLGKNEQYF | TGTGCCACCAGCAGCAACAGGCTGGGAAAGAACGAGCAGTACTTC
15 | TRBJ2-5 | . | TRBV5-6 | TRBD2 | CASSFRSGSLETQYF | TGTGCCAGCAGCTTTCGAAGCGGGAGTCTAGAGACCCAGTACTTC
15 | TRBJ2-5 | . | TRBV6-1 | . | CASSEGGGSQETQYF | TGTGCCAGCAGTGAAGGTGGGGGGAGCCAAGAGACCCAGTACTTC
18 | TRBJ1-3 | . | TRBV7-9 | TRBD1 | CASSSPGQGVLSGNTIYF | TGTGCCAGCAGCTCCCCGGGACAGGGGGTCCTCTCTGGAAACACCATATATTTT
12 | TRBJ2-7 | . | TRBV30 | . | CAWGGVAYEQYF | TGTGCCTGGGGAGGCGTAGCCTACGAGCAGTACTTC
12 | TRBJ1-4 | . | TRBV12-3/TRBV12-4 | . | CASRFSYEKLFF | TGTGCCAGCAGATTTTCGTATGAAAAACTGTTTTTT
14 | TRBJ1-1 | . | TRBV30 | . | CAWSVAGRDTRAFF | TGTGCCTGGAGTGTAGCAGGCCGGGACACTCGGGCTTTCTTT
15 | TRBJ1-1 | . | TRBV9 | TRBD1 | CASSTQGALSTEAFF | TGTGCCAGCAGCACCCAGGGGGCTTTATCCACTGAAGCTTTCTTT
14 | TRBJ2-2 | . | TRBV7-2 | . | CASSFGTSTGELFF | TGTGCCAGCAGCTTTGGGACTTCTACCGGGGAGCTGTTTTTT
13 | TRBJ1-1 | . | TRBV5-1 | . | CASSHYRNTEAFF | TGCGCCAGCAGCCATTACAGGAACACTGAAGCTTTCTTT
17 | TRBJ2-7 | . | TRBV7-6 | TRBD1 | CASSLGQGARSNYEQYF | TGTGCCAGCAGCTTGGGACAGGGGGCTCGGTCCAATTACGAGCAGTACTTC
14 | TRBJ1-1 | once | TRBV30 | TRBD1 | CAWQQGALGTEAFF | TGTGCCTGGCAACAGGGGGCGTTGGGTACTGAAGCTTTCTTT
15 | TRBJ2-2 | once | TRBV7-2 | TRBD2 | CASSLGLAGGPKLFF | TGTGCCAGCAGCTTAGGTTTAGCGGGAGGGCCCAAGCTGTTTTTT
15 | TRBJ2-7 | . | TRBV9 | TRBD2 | CASSVYASGSSEQYF | TGTGCCAGCAGCGTATACGCTAGCGGGAGTAGCGAGCAGTACTTC
17 | TRBJ2-2 | . | TRBV2 | TRBD2 | CASRQEREGGGTGELFF | TGTGCCAGCAGACAGGAGCGGGAGGGTGGTGGGACCGGGGAGCTGTTTTTT
14 | TRBJ2-3 | . | TRBV2 | . | CASSERASTDTQYF | TGTGCCAGCAGTGAGAGAGCTAGCACAGATACGCAGTATTTT
12 | TRBJ1-1 | . | TRBV30 | . | CAWRPGSAEAFF | TGTGCCTGGAGGCCTGGGAGTGCTGAAGCTTTCTTT
14 | TRBJ1-1 | few | TRBV6-1 | . | CASSENPVNTEAFF | TGTGCCAGCAGTGAAAACCCAGTGAACACTGAAGCTTTCTTT
14 | TRBJ2-1 | . | TRBV18 | TRBD2 | CASSRREGRGEQFF | TGTGCCAGCTCAAGACGGGAGGGCCGGGGTGAGCAGTTCTTC
14 | TRBJ1-2 | . | TRBV18 | . | CASSSDSLSKGYTF | TGTGCCAGCTCATCAGACAGTCTTTCTAAGGGCTACACCTTC
15 | TRBJ1-6 | . | TRBV3-1/TRBV3-2 | TRBD1 | CASSQGRTGNSPLHF | TGTGCCAGCAGCCAAGGAAGGACAGGGAATTCACCCCTCCACTTT
16 | TRBJ2-2 | once | TRBV14 | TRBD2 | CASSQVPGRATGELFF | TGTGCCAGCAGCCAAGTGCCCGGGAGGGCCACCGGGGAGCTGTTTTTT
12 | TRBJ1-3 | . | TRBV7-9 | . | CASSSIGNTIYF | TGTGCCAGCAGCTCTATAGGAAACACCATATATTTT
16 | TRBJ2-1 | . | TRBV4-2 | . | CASSQEGAVAYNEQFF | TGTGCCAGCAGCCAAGAAGGGGCGGTGGCCTACAATGAGCAGTTCTTC
18 | TRBJ2-3 | . | TRBV5-4 | TRBD2 | CASSRGTSGRAWSDTQYF | TGTGCCAGCAGCCGCGGGACTAGCGGGAGGGCCTGGTCTGATACGCAGTATTTT
12 | TRBJ2-3 | . | TRBV10-3 | . | CAISVGADTQYF | TGTGCCATCAGTGTCGGGGCAGATACGCAGTATTTT
12 | TRBJ1-3 | once | TRBV3-1/TRBV3-2 | . | CASSLTGNTIYF | TGTGCCAGCAGCCTCACTGGAAACACCATATATTTT
17 | TRBJ2-5 | . | TRBV7-9 | . | CASSLDSIWKLEETQYF | TGTGCCAGCAGCTTAGACAGCATTTGGAAATTGGAAGAGACCCAGTACTTC
12 | TRBJ1-6 | . | TRBV29-1 | . | CSVVSVNSPLHF | TGCAGCGTTGTATCCGTTAATTCACCCCTCCACTTT
14 | TRBJ2-5 | . | TRBV7-9 | . | CASTQRELEETQYF | TGTGCCAGCACCCAGCGTGAACTAGAAGAGACCCAGTACTTC
21 | TRBJ2-3 | once | TRBV28 | TRBD2 | CATAQGPPSGRGGVSTDTQYF | TGTGCTACCGCGCAGGGACCCCCTAGCGGGAGGGGAGGGGTGTCCACAGATACGCAGTATTTT
15 | TRBJ2-7 | . | TRBV7-8 | . | CASSSDLTRTYEQYF | TGTGCCAGCAGCTCTGACCTGACTCGAACCTACGAGCAGTACTTC
15 | TRBJ1-2 | . | TRBV28 | . | CASSGPEPTRRGYTF | TGTGCCAGCAGTGGCCCCGAACCAACGAGGAGGGGCTACACCTTC
17 | TRBJ2-3 | . | TRBV5-4 | TRBD2 | CASSLRPSGRETDTQYF | TGTGCCAGCAGCTTGCGACCCAGCGGGAGGGAAACAGATACGCAGTATTTT
13 | TRBJ2-2 | . | TRBV6-4 | . | CASSEARDGELFF | TGTGCCAGCAGTGAGGCGAGGGACGGGGAGCTGTTTTTT
15 | TRBJ1-6 | once | TRBV6-4 | TRBD1 | CASSDSGQGDAPLHF | TGTGCCAGCAGTGACTCGGGACAGGGGGATGCACCCCTCCACTTT
20 | TRBJ2-1 | . | TRBV7-8 | TRBD2 | CASSFWSSRLAGGQGNEQFF | TGTGCCAGCAGCTTTTGGTCGTCCCGGCTAGCGGGAGGGCAGGGGAATGAGCAGTTCTTC
14 | TRBJ2-7 | once | TRBV30 | . | CAWTASAISYEQYF | TGTGCCTGGACGGCTAGCGCGATCTCCTACGAGCAGTACTTC